One sample yielded the 24 T cell receptor beta chains listed below, sequenced in a study of STAT3 mutations in large granular lymphocyte leukemia. Study results and caveats: Every T-cell large granular lymphocyte leukemia patient had at least one immunodominant TCR beta clonotype.

These receptors lack a known antigen. Measured with immunoSEQ multiplex PCR; TCRdb has only the in-frame clones, and not every one. In the table there are more than 2,000 clones, 80% to 90% of which are singletons. Sequenced: peripheral blood mononuclear cells. The receptors were gathered from a woman in her 70s with T-cell large granular lymphocyte leukemia. Some clones in this sample may be carry-over from other donors' samples.

This clone was recorded once. CDR3 in DNA: TGTGCCAGCAGCTCGACCACTCCACAGGGGGCTGAGACCCAGTACTTC. Translating it yields CASSSTTPQGAETQYF. The rearrangement joins TRBV11-2 to TRBJ2-5, with TRBD1 matching over 9 bases. Trimming removed 4 bases from V and 5 bases from J; junction bases left unmatched: 11. Germline-derived CDR1 and CDR2 are SGHAT and FQNNGV. The CDR3 has 16 residues.

The chain links TRBV5-1 to TRBJ1-6; D is possibly TRBD1 (5 bases). The CDR3 contains 14 residues. Germline CDR1 and CDR2: SGHRS and YFSETQ. V lost 4 bases and J 8 bases, leaving 13 bases between the germline ends. The CDR3 loop is CASSPGQADSPLHF. For the CDR3, the DNA is TGCGCCAGCAGCCCGGGGCAGGCGGATTCACCCCTCCACTTT. Drawing the rest from reference TRBV5-1 and TRBJ1-6, the complete variable domain is KAGVTQTPRYLIKTRGQQVTLSCSPISGHRSVSWYQQTPGQGLQFLFEYFSETQRNKGNFPGRFSGRQFSNSRSEMNVSTLELGDSALYLCASSPGQADSPLHFGNGTRLTVT.

The chain recombines TRBV7-9 with TRBJ2-7; a weak D match, TRBD1 (6 bases). CDR1 is SEHNR, CDR2 FQNEAQ, per germline (reference sequence). V gave up 4 bases and J gave up 6 bases, with 13 bases separating them. This CDR3 has 13 residues. The CDR3 bases are TGTGCCAGCAGCTCACACACAGGGTCCGAGCAGTACTTC. This sequence encodes CASSSHTGSEQYF. The entire variable domain, with the rest obtained from reference TRBV7-9 and TRBJ2-7, is as follows: DTGVSQNPRHKITKRGQNVTFRCDPISEHNRLYWYRQTLGQGPEFLTYFQNEAQLEKSRLLSDRFSAERPKGSFSTLEIQRTEQGDSAMYLCASSSHTGSEQYFGPGTRLTVT.

This chain uses TRBV11-2 with TRBJ2-7; maybe TRBD2 (5 bases). Germline V gives CDR1 SGHAT, CDR2 FQNNGV. V was shortened by 6 bases and J by 0 bases, with 9 bases between the two germline ends. This CDR3 region has 13 residues. The CDR3 sequence is CASRGLNSYEQYF. The CDR3 region has the DNA TGTGCCAGCAGAGGACTGAACTCCTACGAGCAGTACTTC.

The chain recombines TRBV18 with TRBJ2-2; D gene unclear. This CDR3 spans 13 amino acids. CDR1 KGHSH and CDR2 LQKENI come from the germline V gene. The ends were cut back, 2 bases at V and 7 bases at J, with 8 bases in the middle. The CDR3 region has the DNA TGTGCCAGCTCACCATTGACCGTCGGGGAGCTGTTTTTT. Protein: CASSPLTVGELFF.

The genes are TRBV29-1 and TRBJ2-7, with 11 nucleotides matching TRBD1. The CDR3 has 12 residues. The V segment lost 8 bases and the J segment 5 bases; nucleotides outside the gene matches: 5. Germline CDR1 and CDR2: SQVTM and ANQGSEA. The CDR3 bases are TGCAGCCCTGGACAGGGGGCGAACGAGCAGTACTTC. Protein sequence: CSPGQGANEQYF.

V is TRBV23-1 and J is TRBJ2-1; 9 nucleotides line up with TRBD1. TRBV23-1 is an ORF; its function is uncertain. Trimming at V came to 0 bases and at J to 10 bases, leaving 10 bases not matched to a gene. This CDR3 spans 16 amino acids. CDR3 in amino acids: CASSQSGTGNHREQFF. DNA of the CDR3: TGCGCCAGCAGTCAATCGGGGACAGGGAACCACCGGGAGCAGTTCTTC.

The chain recombines TRBV11-2 with TRBJ1-6; D remains ambiguous. The germline V gene has CDR1 SGHAT and CDR2 FQNNGV. The CDR3 is 13 residues long. V lost 5 bases to trimming and J lost 8 bases, with 10 bases between them. The CDR3 DNA sequence: TGTGCCAGCAGCCCCGGACGTCATTCACCCCTCCACTTT. It is translated as CASSPGRHSPLHF. Complete variable domain (other parts from reference TRBV11-2 and TRBJ1-6): EAGVAQSPRYKIIEKRQSVAFWCNPISGHATLYWYQQILGQGPKLLIQFQNNGVVDDSQLPKDRFSAERLKGVDSTLKIQPAKLEDSAVYLCASSPGRHSPLHFGNGTRLTVT.

This clone has just one count. The chain links TRBV18 to TRBJ2-5; 7 bases fit TRBD1. Per germline, CDR1 KGHSH and CDR2 LQKENI. CDR3 length equals 15 residues. V lost 2 bases, J lost 1 base, and 4 bases stayed unmatched. CDR3 coding DNA: TGTGCCAGCTCACCATCGACAGGGATCCAAGAGACCCAGTACTTC. Its translation is CASSPSTGIQETQYF.

This sequence joins TRBV5-4 and TRBJ2-3; D is uncertain. The CDR3 is 16 residues long. The V end lost 0 bases, the J end lost 3 bases, and 14 bases lay between the germline ends. Germline lookup yields CDR1 SGHNT and CDR2 YYREEE (reference sequence). CDR3 DNA sequence: TGTGCCAGCAGCTTGGGCGGACCAGATCGTACAGATACGCAGTATTTT. As protein: CASSLGGPDRTDTQYF.

V and J are TRBV27 and TRBJ2-5, with 10 nucleotides matching TRBD1. J lost 2 bases, V lost 5 bases, and 5 bases had no gene match. The CDR3 totals 15 residues. Germline lookup yields CDR1 MNHEY and CDR2 SMNVEV (reference sequence). CDR3 protein: CASSPGTGVQETQYF. CDR3 coding DNA: TGTGCCAGCAGTCCCGGGACAGGGGTGCAAGAGACCCAGTACTTC.

The chain joins TRBV30 to TRBJ2-7; 7 nucleotides line up with TRBD1. This CDR3 spans 14 amino acids. CDR1 is GTSNPN, CDR2 SVGIG, per germline (reference sequence). The junction had 5 bases not matched to a gene; V was cut back by 0 bases and J by 3 bases. The CDR3 region has the DNA TGTGCCTGGAGTGTACAACAGGGGTTCTACGAGCAGTACTTC. Translating gives CAWSVQQGFYEQYF.

The chain joins TRBV5-6 to TRBJ2-7; the D gene is possibly TRBD1 (5 bases). Looked up from germline, CDR1 is SGHDT and CDR2 is YYEEEE. The CDR3 has 14 residues. The V gene lost 4 bases and the J gene lost 6 bases, with 17 bases spanning the gap. In DNA form, the CDR3 reads TGTGCCAGCAGCCTTCCAGGGTATGGTGCCGAGCAGTACTTC. Its protein is CASSLPGYGAEQYF.

The J gene is TRBJ2-7, the V gene TRBV4-3; D call uncertain. The germline V and J ends were trimmed by 0 bases and 3 bases, with 18 bases remaining between them. This CDR3 comprises 17 residues. The germline V gene encodes CDR1 LGHNA and CDR2 YSLEER. This CDR3 is CASSQELPLGSHYEQYF. CDR3 DNA sequence: TGCGCCAGCAGCCAAGAACTCCCTCTAGGTTCTCACTACGAGCAGTACTTC.

This chain joins TRBV30 and TRBJ1-6; possibly TRBD1 for D (6 bases). CDR1 is GTSNPN and CDR2 is SVGIG in the germline V gene (reference sequence). The CDR3 is 13 residues long. V dropped 4 bases and J dropped 7 bases, with 11 bases sitting between them. The CDR3 DNA reads TGTGCCTGGACCGGACAGAGCAATTCACCCCTCCACTTT. Translated: CAWTGQSNSPLHF. The variable domain in full, with the rest retrieved from reference TRBV30 and TRBJ1-6, is SQTIHQWPATLVQPVGSPLSLECTVEGTSNPNLYWYRQAAGRGLQLLFYSVGIGQISSEVPQNLSASRPQDRQFILSSKKLLLSDSGFYLCAWTGQSNSPLHFGNGTRLTVT.

V and J are TRBV6-5 and TRBJ2-7, with a possible D match to TRBD1 (6 bases). The CDR3 contains 14 residues. Germline assignment: CDR1 MNHEY and CDR2 SVGAGI. The germline V and J ends were trimmed by 5 bases and 0 bases, with 11 bases remaining between them. The CDR3, as DNA: TGTGCCAGCAGTCCGACAGGCGCCTCCTACGAGCAGTACTTC. It specifies CASSPTGASYEQYF.

The V gene is TRBV4-1, the J gene TRBJ2-7; D is ambiguous. This CDR3 contains 14 residues. V was cut by 0 bases and J by 9 bases, with 15 bases left in between. Germline V gene sequence: CDR1 MGHRA, CDR2 YSYEKL. CDR3 DNA: TGCGCCAGCAGCCAAGATAAGACTCCGCCCGTGCAGTACTTC. Translating gives CASSQDKTPPVQYF.

This chain links TRBV5-6 with TRBJ2-3, with 9 bases lining up with TRBD2. Germline values: CDR1 SGHDT, CDR2 YYEEEE. V lost 0 bases, J lost 1 base, and 0 bases stayed unmatched. This CDR3 is built from 15 residues. The chain's CDR3 is CASSLGGGGTDTQYF. The CDR3 nucleotides are TGTGCCAGCAGCTTGGGCGGGGGGGGCACAGATACGCAGTATTTT. The variable domain in full, completed from reference TRBV5-6 and TRBJ2-3, reads DAGVTQSPTHLIKTRGQQVTLRCSPKSGHDTVSWYQQALGQGPQFIFQYYEEEERQRGNFPDRFSGHQFPNYSSELNVNALLLGDSALYLCASSLGGGGTDTQYFGPGTRLTVL.

The chain carries TRBV27 and TRBJ2-1, with D tentatively TRBD1 (7 bases). The CDR3 consists of 17 residues. Germline V gene data show CDR1 as MNHEY and CDR2 as SMNVEV (reference sequence). Trimming took 7 bases from V and 9 from J, leaving 28 bases between them. CDR3 in amino acids: CASTLEGAQGWRGEQFF. DNA of the CDR3: TGTGCCAGCACCCTAGAGGGGGCACAGGGGTGGCGGGGTGAGCAGTTCTTC.

The CDR3 loop reads CASSLDNTDTQYF. In nucleotides, the CDR3 is TGTGCCAGCAGCTTAGATAATACAGATACGCAGTATTTT. The chain links TRBV11-2 to TRBJ2-3; D not resolved. Germline-derived CDR1 and CDR2 are SGHAT and FQNNGV. Trimming took 0 bases from V and 3 from J, leaving 4 bases between them. This CDR3 is 13 amino acids long.

The chain carries TRBV4-3 and TRBJ1-4; TRBD1 aligns across 9 bases. CDR1 and CDR2 (germline): LGHNA, YSLEER. The CDR3 contains 15 residues. With 5 bases clipped from V and 6 bases from J, the junction kept 7 bases outside the gene matches. The CDR3 DNA sequence: TGCGCCAGCAGCAACACACAGGGGGCGTATGAAAAACTGTTTTTT. Amino acids: CASSNTQGAYEKLFF.

This chain links TRBV5-4 with TRBJ2-7; weak D call: TRBD2 (5 bases). Trimming removed 3 bases at V and 1 base at J, with 8 bases between. This CDR3 has 13 residues. Germline V CDR1 and CDR2: SGHNT, YYREEE (reference sequence). The CDR3 nucleotides are TGTGCCAGCAGCTCGGACTGGTCCTACGAGCAGTACTTC. Residues: CASSSDWSYEQYF.

The gene calls are TRBV4-1 and TRBJ1-4, with TRBD1 as a possible D gene (6 bases). Trimming removed 0 bases from V and 1 base from J, with 6 bases in between. The germline CDR1 and CDR2 sequences are MGHRA and YSYEKL. This CDR3 has 15 residues. The CDR3 DNA sequence: TGCGCCAGCAGCCAAGAGGGACAAACTAATGAAAAACTGTTTTTT. Its protein is CASSQEGQTNEKLFF.

The V gene is TRBV19, the J gene TRBJ1-6, with D perhaps matching TRBD1 (6 bases). V gave up 7 bases and J gave up 8 bases, with 12 bases separating them. This CDR3 has 13 amino acids. The germline CDR1 and CDR2 sequences are LNHDA and SQIVND (reference sequence). The CDR3 coding sequence is TGTGCCAGTAAGGGGCAGGGGCATTCACCCCTCCACTTT. Its protein is CASKGQGHSPLHF.